This is a list of T cell receptor beta chains from one sample in a study of shared clonotypes between healthy human individuals. Sequencing used immunoSEQ multiplex PCR; TCRdb keeps in-frame clones, though not all of them. The table lists some 450,000 clones, around 77% of them singletons. Specimen: PBMCs. The receptors come from a woman aged 35 to 49 in good health. Some clones in this sample may be carry-over from other donors' samples. The CDR3 runs from the conserved cysteine through the conserved F or W. Fields, in order: D gene, J gene, V gene, CDR3 protein, CDR3 DNA. D genes are given only for firm matches.

D gene: TRBD1; J gene: TRBJ2-2; V gene: TRBV27; CDR3 protein: CASSSGTGWTGELFF; CDR3 DNA: TGTGCCAGCAGTTCCGGGACAGGGTGGACCGGGGAGCTGTTTTTT
D gene: .; J gene: TRBJ1-3; V gene: TRBV7-2; CDR3 protein: CASSLDPRGNGNTIYF; CDR3 DNA: TGTGCCAGCAGCTTAGACCCACGGGGCAACGGAAACACCATATATTTT
D gene: .; J gene: TRBJ2-3; V gene: TRBV4-1; CDR3 protein: CASSQLSLTSTDTQYF; CDR3 DNA: TGCGCCAGCAGCCAGTTGTCCCTGACCAGCACAGATACGCAGTATTTT
D gene: .; J gene: TRBJ2-2; V gene: TRBV14; CDR3 protein: CASRQVGELFF; CDR3 DNA: TGTGCCAGCCGCCAGGTCGGGGAGCTGTTTTTT
D gene: .; J gene: TRBJ1-4; V gene: TRBV18; CDR3 protein: CASSPGPERGEKLFF; CDR3 DNA: TGTGCCAGCTCACCCGGACCTGAGCGGGGCGAAAAACTGTTTTTT
D gene: TRBD2; J gene: TRBJ2-5; V gene: TRBV7-8; CDR3 protein: CASNPAGGAETQYF; CDR3 DNA: TGTGCCAGCAACCCGGCGGGGGGGGCAGAGACCCAGTACTTC
D gene: .; J gene: TRBJ1-3; V gene: TRBV9; CDR3 protein: CASSVGHRGSGNTIYF; CDR3 DNA: TGTGCCAGCAGCGTGGGTCACCGCGGCTCTGGAAACACCATATATTTT
D gene: .; J gene: TRBJ2-7; V gene: TRBV5-4; CDR3 protein: CASSLDYSYEQYF; CDR3 DNA: TGTGCCAGCAGCTTGGACTACTCCTACGAGCAGTACTTC
D gene: .; J gene: TRBJ2-1; V gene: TRBV7-3; CDR3 protein: CASSPLGGSYNEQFF; CDR3 DNA: TGTGCCAGCAGCCCGCTTGGGGGTAGTTACAATGAGCAGTTCTTC
D gene: TRBD2; J gene: TRBJ2-1; V gene: TRBV5-1; CDR3 protein: CASSLFTSGSNEQFF; CDR3 DNA: TGCGCCAGCAGCTTGTTTACTAGCGGGAGCAATGAGCAGTTCTTC
D gene: TRBD2; J gene: TRBJ2-1; V gene: TRBV7-2; CDR3 protein: CASSLTGRSYNEQFF; CDR3 DNA: TGTGCCAGCAGCTTAACCGGGAGGTCCTACAATGAGCAGTTCTTC
D gene: TRBD2; J gene: TRBJ2-7; V gene: TRBV6-6; CDR3 protein: CASSLGGRADEQYF; CDR3 DNA: TGTGCCAGCAGTCTGGGTGGGAGGGCCGACGAGCAGTACTTC
D gene: TRBD2; J gene: TRBJ2-7; V gene: TRBV11-3; CDR3 protein: CASSLDSTGSTSGRKNEQYF; CDR3 DNA: TGTGCCAGCAGCTTAGATTCGACAGGGAGCACTAGCGGGAGGAAGAACGAGCAGTACTTC
D gene: TRBD1; J gene: TRBJ1-4; V gene: TRBV10-3; CDR3 protein: CAISESPGQPNEKLFF; CDR3 DNA: TGTGCCATCAGTGAGTCACCGGGACAGCCTAATGAAAAACTGTTTTTT
D gene: .; J gene: TRBJ2-7; V gene: TRBV7-2; CDR3 protein: CASSSRGGGTYEQYF; CDR3 DNA: TGTGCCAGCAGCTCCAGGGGTGGGGGGACCTACGAGCAGTACTTC
D gene: .; J gene: TRBJ2-2; V gene: TRBV5-1; CDR3 protein: CASSLGLGTGELFF; CDR3 DNA: TGCGCCAGCAGCTTGGGATTGGGAACCGGGGAGCTGTTTTTT